These 25 T cell receptor beta chains were all obtained from the same sample, sequenced in a study of blood T cells in healthy people across ages (dated by TCRdb to the mid-2010s). The library came from 5' RACE. The instrument was an Illumina HiSeq 2500. A second about 7 to 12 cycle PCR used a sample-barcoded 5' primer and a J-beta primer mix. In TCRdb, the public reads were trimmed at Q25 with fastp and aligned with MiXCR, with productive beta chains retained. A single entry per CDR3 protein holds the most common genes and DNA from its merged rows. This sample holds about 1.4 million distinct CDR3 sequences; roughly 64% were observed only once. The ten most abundant clones make up approximately 7% of the sample. What was sequenced was blood. The receptors shown here come from a man between 18 and 29 years old in good health.

Concerning this clonotype itself: At one end the junction does not follow the germline gene, possibly because of a read error. The chain recombines TRBV20-1 with TRBJ2-1, with 7 positions matching TRBD2. This CDR3 is built from 15 residues. Germline V gene data show CDR1 as DFQATT and CDR2 as SNEGSKA (reference sequence). CDR3: CSARNRLAPYKEQFF. The CDR3 DNA sequence: TGCAGTGCTAGAAACAGACTAGCCCCCTACAAGGAGCAGTTCTTC.

The genes are TRBV6-5 and TRBJ1-6, with D uncertain. Germline V CDR1 and CDR2: MNHEY, SVGAGI. The V end lost 5 bases, the J end lost 0 bases, and 11 bases lay between the germline ends. This CDR3 is built from 16 residues. The CDR3: CASSPVGASYNSPLHF. The DNA of the CDR3 is TGTGCCAGCAGTCCGGTGGGAGCCTCCTATAATTCACCCCTCCACTTT.

This clonotype showed up just once. The gene calls are TRBV15 and TRBJ2-5, with TRBD1 as a possible D gene (5 bases). V was clipped by 0 bases and J by 1 base, with 9 bases between them. CDR1 is LNHNV, CDR2 YYDKDF, per germline (reference sequence). The length of the CDR3 is 15 residues. This CDR3 reads CATSREGRLQETQYF. CDR3 DNA sequence: TGTGCCACCAGCAGAGAGGGGCGGCTCCAAGAGACCCAGTACTTC.

The gene calls are TRBV14 and TRBJ1-1; no definite D call. Germline V gene lookup returns CDR1 SGHDN and CDR2 FVKESK. V was cut by 3 bases and J by 8 bases, with 10 bases left in between. This CDR3 is 12 amino acids long. The CDR3 here is CASSQGGREAFF. CDR3 nucleotide sequence: TGTGCCAGCAGCCAGGGAGGGAGGGAAGCTTTCTTT.

V and J are TRBV29-1 and TRBJ2-5, with D hard to call. CDR3 length: 13 amino acids. Germline loops: CDR1 SQVTM, CDR2 ANQGSEA. V was cut by 3 bases and J by 0 bases, with 8 bases left in between. CDR3 DNA sequence: TGCAGCGTTGATAAAGAAGACCAAGAGACCCAGTACTTC. Amino acid sequence: CSVDKEDQETQYF.

The chain employs TRBV24-1 and TRBJ2-2; no clear D. V was cut by 7 bases and J by 1 base, with 9 bases left in between. CDR3 size: 14 residues. Germline V CDR1 and CDR2: KGHDR, SFDVKD. CDR3 in amino acids: CATSPQQNTGELFF. For the CDR3, the DNA is TGTGCCACCAGCCCCCAACAGAACACCGGGGAGCTGTTTTTT.

The chain has TRBV12-3 or TRBV12-4 and TRBJ2-3, with a possible D match to TRBD2 (5 bases). The CDR3 consists of 16 residues. Between the trimmed V and J ends, which lost 8 bases and 1 base, there was a span of 19 bases. As DNA, the CDR3 is TGTGCCAGCGACCAGCGAGGGCCGGTGGGCACAGATACGCAGTATTTT. Its protein product is CASDQRGPVGTDTQYF.

The chain recombines TRBV27 with TRBJ2-3; no definite D call. The ends were cut back, 6 bases at V and 3 bases at J, with 10 bases in the middle. Germline assignment: CDR1 MNHEY and CDR2 SMNVEV (reference sequence). CDR3 length equals 13 residues. CDR3 amino acids: CASSAMWTDTQYF. CDR3 DNA: TGTGCCAGCAGCGCAATGTGGACAGATACGCAGTATTTT.

This chain uses TRBV20-1 with TRBJ2-3; D is uncertain. Per germline, CDR1 DFQATT and CDR2 SNEGSKA (reference sequence). Trimming stripped 5 bases from V and 5 bases from J, with 14 bases between. The length of the CDR3 is 13 residues. CDR3 bases: TGCAGTGCTCCCGGGTCATACGGAGATACGCAGTATTTT. Protein: CSAPGSYGDTQYF.

The rearrangement joins TRBV10-3 to TRBJ1-3; D is unresolved. The CDR3 runs to 14 residues. CDR1 is ENHRY, CDR2 SYGVKD, per germline. V was trimmed by 2 bases and J by 0 bases, leaving 5 bases between them. The CDR3 coding sequence is TGTGCCATCAGTGAGCCTGGCTCTGGAAACACCATATATTTT. Its translation: CAISEPGSGNTIYF.

This rearrangement joins TRBV28 to TRBJ2-3; TRBD2 might be the D (6 bases). The germline V and J ends were trimmed by 7 bases and 4 bases, with 12 bases remaining between them. The CDR3 is 13 residues long. Germline V CDR1 and CDR2: MDHEN, SYDVKM. CDR3 nucleotide sequence: TGTGCCAGCAACCGCGGCGGGGCAGATACGCAGTATTTT. It yields the protein CASNRGGADTQYF.

This clonotype was counted between two and nine times. This sequence joins TRBV7-2 and TRBJ1-2; D is perhaps TRBD1 (5 bases). This CDR3 is 15 amino acids long. CDR1 is SGHTA, CDR2 FQGNSA, per germline. V was pared by 0 bases and J by 5 bases, with 13 bases between. The CDR3 DNA sequence: TGTGCCAGCAGCTTAGCGACGGGGGGGAGGTATGGCTACACCTTC. Translation: CASSLATGGRYGYTF.

The rearrangement links TRBV7-9 to TRBJ2-7; 9 positions match TRBD1. The end of the DNA is better explained by TRBJ2-5, so the J call may be wrong. The CDR3 loop spans 15 amino acids. The germline CDR1 and CDR2 sequences are SEHNR and FQNEAQ (reference sequence). The DNA of the CDR3 is TGTGCCAGCAGCTTATTGGACAGGGGTTGGGAGACCCAGTACTTC. This gives the protein CASSLLDRGWETQYF.

The rearrangement links TRBV27 to TRBJ2-5; D gene unclear. The DNA end favors TRBJ2-7, so the J call may be wrong. The CDR3 is made up of 14 amino acids. Germline V lookup: CDR1 MNHEY, CDR2 SMNVEV (reference sequence). This chain's CDR3 is CASSPTATHNEQYF. For the CDR3, the DNA is TGTGCCAGCAGTCCTACCGCGACGCACAACGAGCAGTACTTC.

The chain is built from TRBV7-8 and TRBJ1-5; TRBD1 might be the D (5 bases). Trimming cost V 5 bases and J 5 bases, with 13 bases left between them. The germline CDR1 and CDR2 sequences are SGHVS and FQNEAQ. The CDR3 sequence is 14 residues long. CDR3 residues: CASSPGRADQPQHF. CDR3 sequence (DNA): TGTGCCAGCAGCCCCGGCAGGGCTGATCAGCCCCAGCATTTT. Combining the CDR3 with reference TRBV7-8 and TRBJ1-5 gives the whole variable domain GAGVSQSPRYKVAKRGQDVALRCDPISGHVSLFWYQQALGQGPEFLTYFQNEAQLDKSGLPSDRFFAERPEGSVSTLKIQRTQQEDSAVYLCASSPGRADQPQHFGDGTRLSIL.

The chain joins TRBV27 to TRBJ1-5; D possibly corresponds to TRBD1 (5 bases). The germline V and J ends were trimmed by 3 bases and 7 bases, with 16 bases remaining between them. The germline CDR1 and CDR2 sequences are MNHEY and SMNVEV (reference sequence). This CDR3 spans 15 amino acids. CDR3 protein: CASSLTGLPDQPQHF. The CDR3 DNA is TGTGCCAGCAGTTTGACGGGACTACCGGACCAGCCCCAGCATTTT.

This clonotype was counted a few times. The CDR3 loop is CATQRAGEADTQYF. CDR3 DNA sequence: TGTGCCACCCAGCGTGCAGGGGAGGCAGATACGCAGTATTTT. The chain employs TRBV10-3 and TRBJ2-3; TRBD1 or TRBD2 may be the D gene (6 bases each). Germline lookup yields CDR1 ENHRY and CDR2 SYGVKD. The CDR3 sequence is 14 residues long. V was cut by 10 bases and J by 4 bases, with 18 bases left in between.

Only a few counts were recorded for this clonotype. The CDR3 bases are TGCAGCGTTGAAGCTCTAGCCATGACAGGGAGCTACGAGCAGTACTTC. Residues: CSVEALAMTGSYEQYF. The chain uses TRBV29-1 and TRBJ2-7; 7 bases agree with TRBD1. V shed 1 base and J 3 bases; nucleotides not matched to a gene: 12. The CDR3 has 16 amino acids. The V gene's germline CDR1 is SQVTM and CDR2 ANQGSEA.

The V gene is TRBV20-1, the J gene TRBJ2-7; D gene ambiguous. The V gene's germline CDR1 is DFQATT and CDR2 SNEGSKA (reference sequence). The CDR3 spans 13 residues. V was pared by 3 bases and J by 6 bases, with 15 bases between. CDR3 in DNA: TGCAGTGCTAGTAACCGGATCGGCGGCGAGCAGTACTTC. Its translation: CSASNRIGGEQYF.

In this sample, this clonotype turned up a few times. The chain employs TRBV7-2 and TRBJ2-6; D is undetermined. Germline V gives CDR1 SGHTA, CDR2 FQGNSA. This CDR3 is 15 amino acids long. V was trimmed by 2 bases and J by 4 bases, leaving 9 bases between them. CDR3 region: CASSLSATGANVLTF. The CDR3 DNA reads as TGTGCCAGCAGCTTATCAGCTACCGGGGCCAACGTCCTGACTTTC.

This clonotype occurred a few times. The chain has TRBV28 and TRBJ2-7, with 7 bases fitting TRBD2. The V gene end was trimmed by 4 bases and the J gene end by 3 bases; junction bases not matched to a gene: 6. The CDR3 covers 14 residues. Germline CDR1 is MDHEN and CDR2 is SYDVKM. The CDR3 here is CASSSSGLFYEQYF. The DNA of the CDR3 is TGTGCCAGCAGTTCTAGCGGACTCTTCTACGAGCAGTACTTC.

This chain joins TRBV6-5 and TRBJ1-6; 7 bases match TRBD1. The ends lost 6 bases at V and 10 bases at J; junction bases unmatched: 6. There are 13 residues in the CDR3. The germline V gene encodes CDR1 MNHEY and CDR2 SVGAGI. The CDR3 loop is CASRQGFRSPLHF. CDR3 sequence (DNA): TGTGCCAGCAGACAGGGGTTTCGATCACCCCTCCACTTT.

The chain links TRBV6-5 to TRBJ2-7; TRBD1 might be the D (6 bases). The germline V and J ends were trimmed by 1 base and 4 bases, with 11 bases remaining between them. The CDR3 contains 14 residues. CDR1 and CDR2 (germline): MNHEY, SVGAGI. The CDR3 DNA is TGTGCCAGCAGTTACTATGGGACAAGTTACGAGCAGTACTTC. It codes for CASSYYGTSYEQYF.

This clonotype was seen ten or more times. The chain carries TRBV6-5 and TRBJ2-1, with 9 bases that match TRBD2. Per germline, CDR1 MNHEY and CDR2 SVGAGI. The length of the CDR3 is 15 residues. The ends lost 2 bases at V and 8 bases at J; junction bases unmatched: 7. The CDR3 reads CASSYTSGPADEQFF. The DNA for the CDR3 is TGTGCCAGCAGTTACACTAGCGGGCCCGCGGATGAGCAGTTCTTC.

This clonotype was seen a handful of times. It may be a read error: a sequence one base away is much more abundant. The genes are TRBV6-4 and TRBJ2-5, with D possibly being TRBD2 (7 bases). The CDR3 consists of 14 residues. V dropped 2 bases and J dropped 11 bases, with 18 bases sitting between them. CDR1 is MRHNA and CDR2 is SNTAGT in the germline V gene. CDR3 sequence reads: CASSDGGAGNEQYF. Here the CDR3 DNA reads TGTGCCAGCAGTGACGGGGGGGCTGGCAATGAGCAGTACTTC.